This T cell receptor (beta chain) was recovered during a study of technical replicates of blood from a handful of donors. Only in-frame clones appear in the TCRdb table, and some are missing; sequencing was by immunoSEQ multiplex PCR. The table includes over 70,000 clones, roughly 96% detected once. V lost 6 bases and J lost 3, with 21 bases in between. Germline CDR1 and CDR2: SQVTM and ANQGSEA. This CDR3 region has 15 residues. This receptor was obtained from a human donor in good health. The chain couples TRBV29-1 to TRBJ2-7; a weak D match, TRBD2 (6 bases). Source material: T cells isolated from PBMCs. The CDR3 DNA follows: TGCAGCGTAATACCGGGACTCCAAGCCGTCTACGAGCAGTACTTC. Its translation is CSVIPGLQAVYEQYF.